This record concerns one TCR beta chain sequence. Which antigen it targets is not known. No much larger clone is present one base from it, and per-base qualities are unavailable. What this sample's treatment or condition label stands for: live attenuated yellow fever vaccine strain. At every blood-draw timepoint, two biological replicates of bulk PBMCs were collected. A standard Ficoll-Paque protocol was used to isolate PBMCs from peripheral blood. TriZol was used to extract RNA from bulk PBMCs, CD4 and CD8 fractions, and dextramer-positive and dextramer-negative fractions. These data come from a study of T cells after yellow fever vaccination (dated by TCRdb to the late 2010s). At the level of the whole study: Libraries from fractions with low cell numbers were prepared with the SMART-Seq v4 Ultra Low Input RNA kit. To follow T-cell clones before and after primary and booster YFV17D yellow fever vaccination, bulk TCR alpha and beta repertoires were sequenced over time. The cohort comprised two healthy male donors, one aged 18 to 30 and one aged 30 to 40 years. Bulk PBMC replicates and cell subsets were isolated from blood drawn at multiple timepoints before and after both primary and secondary immunization. Points the paper makes about the study in general: Computational filtering was needed because FACS-sorted repertoires could contain abundant contaminating clonotypes from the bulk population. Compared with the primary T-cell response, the secondary T-cell response was weaker but faster, peaking on day 5 rather than day 15. A small fraction of clonotypes appeared in both the CD4 and CD8 compartments, likely as a result of convergent recombination. Most clones expanded after primary vaccination were re-detected after the booster (around 96% of CD4 and more than 70% of CD8), suggesting broad memory maintenance. Because only a couple of donors were included in the study, the extent to which the findings can be generalized is limited.

V is cut by 4 bases and J by 6 bases, and the space between the germline ends is 14 bases. CDR1 and CDR2 are read off the germline V gene as SGHRS and YFSETQ. Spanning cysteine to phenylalanine, the CDR3 consists of 13 amino acids. Only the CDR3 DNA is retained, 39 bases long and in frame from the first base. TCR cDNA was made using 5'RACE template switching, a step that added a universal primer site and unique molecular identifiers. Priming of cDNA synthesis was performed from both the TCR alpha and TCR beta constant segments. Library amplification used two PCR steps, and the second PCR step added sample barcodes and sequencing adapters. Sequencing of the libraries was done on either Illumina HiSeq 2500 (2x100 bp) or NovaSeq (2x150 bp). Per the source publication's procedure: MIGEC was used to demultiplex reads and collapse the reads into UMI consensus sequences, and MiXCR was used for V(D)J alignment. Using edgeR on replicate PBMC samples, clonotypes were called vaccine-responding if FDR was below 0.01 and the log2 fold change was above 5 up to day 15. Each bulk clonotype received a CD4 or CD8 identity based on whether the sequenced CD4 or CD8 repertoire contained that clonotype at higher abundance. TCRdb reprocessing: public reads trimmed at Q25 with fastp, clones called with MiXCR, in-frame beta chains kept. Rows are combined by CDR3 protein, so each entry shows the most common genes and DNA. The V and J calls and clone size are TCRdb's, not the authors'. The table for this sample lists hundreds of thousands of distinct CDR3 sequences; approximately 12% of them were counted only once. The top ten clonotypes cover around an eighth of the sample.

Specimen: PBMCs, collected on the day of the yellow fever booster vaccination. The chain uses TRBV5-1 and TRBJ2-7; the D gene is possibly TRBD1, with 5 bases matching. The origin of this receptor is a man aged 30 to 39 who received the YFV17D yellow fever vaccine. The nucleotide sequence reads as follows: TGCGCCAGCAGCATAGGGGCGGTGGGCGAGCAGTACTTC. It encodes CASSIGAVGEQYF.